This T cell receptor beta chain was identified during a study of T cells in Graves' hyperthyroidism and ophthalmopathy. Amplified regions were TCR beta CDR3 sequences from RNA transcripts. When the TCR CDR3 underwent first-round RT-PCR, the HTBI primer set was used. TCRdb analysed the multiplex PCR reads with MiXCR anew, one entry per CDR3 protein. The sample contains roughly 170,000 distinct CDR3 sequences, over 15% of which appear only once. The CDR3 is 15 residues long. V lost 2 bases to trimming and J lost 0 bases, with 10 bases between them. CDR1 is MGHRA, CDR2 YSYEKL, per germline. This clonotype was counted between two and nine times.

This TCR was sampled from a woman between 45 and 65 years old with Graves' hyperthyroidism. The specimen was blood. The gene calls are TRBV4-1 and TRBJ1-1, with D possibly matching TRBD1 (5 bases). CDR3: CASSQTRGMNTEAFF. Written as DNA, the CDR3 is TGCGCCAGCAGCCAAACGAGGGGCATGAACACTGAAGCTTTCTTT.